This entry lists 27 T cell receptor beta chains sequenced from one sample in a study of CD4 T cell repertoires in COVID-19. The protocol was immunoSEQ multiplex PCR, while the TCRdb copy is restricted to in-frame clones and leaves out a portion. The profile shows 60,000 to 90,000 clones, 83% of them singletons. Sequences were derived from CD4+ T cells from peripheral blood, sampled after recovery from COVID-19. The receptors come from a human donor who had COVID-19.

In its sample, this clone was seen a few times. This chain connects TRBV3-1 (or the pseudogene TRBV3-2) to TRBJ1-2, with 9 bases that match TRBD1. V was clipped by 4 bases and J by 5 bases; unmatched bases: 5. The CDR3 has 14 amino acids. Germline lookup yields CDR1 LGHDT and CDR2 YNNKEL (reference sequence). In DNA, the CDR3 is TGTGCCAGCAGCCTCGGGACAGGGAGGTATGGCTACACCTTC. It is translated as CASSLGTGRYGYTF.

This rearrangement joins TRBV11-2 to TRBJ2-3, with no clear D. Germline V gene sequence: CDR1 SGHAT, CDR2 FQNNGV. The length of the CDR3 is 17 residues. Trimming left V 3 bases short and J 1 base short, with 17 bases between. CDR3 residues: CASSFNVPGSGTDTQYF. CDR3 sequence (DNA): TGTGCCAGCAGCTTTAACGTCCCCGGGTCGGGCACAGATACGCAGTATTTT.

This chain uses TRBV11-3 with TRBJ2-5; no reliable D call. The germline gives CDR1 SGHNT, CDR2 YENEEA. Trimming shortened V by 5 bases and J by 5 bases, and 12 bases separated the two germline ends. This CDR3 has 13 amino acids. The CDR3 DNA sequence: TGTGCCAGCAGCCCGTCCACCCCGGAGACCCAGTACTTC. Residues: CASSPSTPETQYF.

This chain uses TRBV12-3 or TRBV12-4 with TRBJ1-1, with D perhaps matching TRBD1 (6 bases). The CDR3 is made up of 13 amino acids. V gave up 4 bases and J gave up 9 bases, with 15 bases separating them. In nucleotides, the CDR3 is TGTGCCAGCAGTTGGGGACAACTCGAAAAAGCTTTCTTT. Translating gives CASSWGQLEKAFF.

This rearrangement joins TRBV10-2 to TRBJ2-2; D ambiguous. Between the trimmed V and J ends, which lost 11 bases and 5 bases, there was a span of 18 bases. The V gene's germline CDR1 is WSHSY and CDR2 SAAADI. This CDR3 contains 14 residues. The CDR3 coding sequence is TGCGCCCTGGCCCCTACTCAGGTTACCGGGGAGCTGTTTTTT. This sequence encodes CALAPTQVTGELFF.

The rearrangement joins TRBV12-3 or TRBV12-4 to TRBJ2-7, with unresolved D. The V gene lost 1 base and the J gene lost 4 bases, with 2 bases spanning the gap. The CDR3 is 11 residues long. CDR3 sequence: CASSLGYEQYF. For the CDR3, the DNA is TGTGCCAGCAGTTTAGGGTACGAGCAGTACTTC.

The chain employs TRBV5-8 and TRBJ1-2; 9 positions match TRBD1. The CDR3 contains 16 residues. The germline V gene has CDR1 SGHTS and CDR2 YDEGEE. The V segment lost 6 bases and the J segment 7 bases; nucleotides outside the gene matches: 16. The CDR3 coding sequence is TGTGCCAGCACCCGACCTATACAGGGGGCTCCCTTTGGCTACACCTTC. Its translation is CASTRPIQGAPFGYTF.

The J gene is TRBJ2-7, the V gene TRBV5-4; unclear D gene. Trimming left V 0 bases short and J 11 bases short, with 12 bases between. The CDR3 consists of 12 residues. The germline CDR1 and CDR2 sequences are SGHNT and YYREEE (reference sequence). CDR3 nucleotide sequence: TGTGCCAGCAGCTTGGATCTGGTTGAGGAGTACTTC. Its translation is CASSLDLVEEYF. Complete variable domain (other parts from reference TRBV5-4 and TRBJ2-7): ETGVTQSPTHLIKTRGQQVTLRCSSQSGHNTVSWYQQALGQGPQFIFQYYREEENGRGNFPPRFSGLQFPNYSSELNVNALELDDSALYLCASSLDLVEEYFGPGTRLTVT.

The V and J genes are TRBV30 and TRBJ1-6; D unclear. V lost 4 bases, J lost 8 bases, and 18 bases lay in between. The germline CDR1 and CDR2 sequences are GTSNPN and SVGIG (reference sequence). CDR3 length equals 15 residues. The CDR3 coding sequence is TGTGCCTGGAAGCGCATGGCCCTGGGAGATTCACCCCTCCACTTT. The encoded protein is CAWKRMALGDSPLHF.

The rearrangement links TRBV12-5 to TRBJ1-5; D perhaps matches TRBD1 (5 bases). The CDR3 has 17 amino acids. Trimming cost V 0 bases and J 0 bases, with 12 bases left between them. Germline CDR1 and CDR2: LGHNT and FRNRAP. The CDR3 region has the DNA TGTGCTAGTGGTTTGGTAGCTACGGGGCGTAGCAATCAGCCCCAGCATTTT. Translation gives CASGLVATGRSNQPQHF.

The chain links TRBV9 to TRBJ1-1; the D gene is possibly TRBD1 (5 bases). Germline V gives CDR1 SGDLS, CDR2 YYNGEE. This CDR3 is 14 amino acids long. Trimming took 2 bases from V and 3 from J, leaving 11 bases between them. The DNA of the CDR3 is TGTGCCAGCAGCGTGGTCCCGGGGGACACTGAAGCTTTCTTT. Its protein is CASSVVPGDTEAFF.

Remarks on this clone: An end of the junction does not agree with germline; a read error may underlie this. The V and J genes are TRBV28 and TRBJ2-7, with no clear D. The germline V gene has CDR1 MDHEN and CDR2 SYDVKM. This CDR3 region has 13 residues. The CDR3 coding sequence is TGTGCCAGCAGTTTAAAACCCTCTTTTGAGCCGTACTTC. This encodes CASSLKPSFEPYF.

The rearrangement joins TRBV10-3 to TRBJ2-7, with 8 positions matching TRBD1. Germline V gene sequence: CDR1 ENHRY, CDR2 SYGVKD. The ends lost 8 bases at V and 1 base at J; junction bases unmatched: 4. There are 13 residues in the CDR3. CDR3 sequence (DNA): TGTGCCATCCAGGGACAGGATTCCTACGAGCAGTACTTC. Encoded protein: CAIQGQDSYEQYF.

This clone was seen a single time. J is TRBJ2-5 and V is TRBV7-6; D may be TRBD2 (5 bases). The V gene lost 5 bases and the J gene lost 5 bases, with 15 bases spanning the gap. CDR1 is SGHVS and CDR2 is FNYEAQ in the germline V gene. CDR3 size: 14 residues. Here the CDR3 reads CASSRGPFGETQYF. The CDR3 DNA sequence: TGTGCCAGCAGCCGCGGGCCCTTTGGGGAGACCCAGTACTTC.

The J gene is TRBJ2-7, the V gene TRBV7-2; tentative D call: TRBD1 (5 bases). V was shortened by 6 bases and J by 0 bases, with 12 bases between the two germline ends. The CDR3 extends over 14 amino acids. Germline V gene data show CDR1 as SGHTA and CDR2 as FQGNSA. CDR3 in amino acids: CASRPGHSSYEQYF. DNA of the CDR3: TGTGCCAGCAGGCCTGGACATAGCTCCTACGAGCAGTACTTC.

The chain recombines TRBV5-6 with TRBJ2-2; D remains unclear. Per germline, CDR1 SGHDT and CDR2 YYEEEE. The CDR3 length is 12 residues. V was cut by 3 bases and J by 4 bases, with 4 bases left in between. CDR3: CASSWVTGELFF. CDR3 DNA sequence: TGTGCCAGCAGCTGGGTCACCGGGGAGCTGTTTTTT.

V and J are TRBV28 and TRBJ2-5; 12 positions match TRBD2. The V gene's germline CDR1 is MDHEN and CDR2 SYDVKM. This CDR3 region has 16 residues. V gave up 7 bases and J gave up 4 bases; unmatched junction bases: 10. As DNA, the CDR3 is TGTGCCAGCACTCGAACTCCGGGACTAGCGGGAGAGACCCAGTACTTC. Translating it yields CASTRTPGLAGETQYF.

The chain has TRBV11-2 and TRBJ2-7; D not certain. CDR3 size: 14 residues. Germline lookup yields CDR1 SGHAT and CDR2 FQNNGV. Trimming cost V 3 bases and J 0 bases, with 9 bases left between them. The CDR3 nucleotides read TGTGCCAGCAGCTTTACCGAGAGCTCCTACGAGCAGTACTTC. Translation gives CASSFTESSYEQYF.

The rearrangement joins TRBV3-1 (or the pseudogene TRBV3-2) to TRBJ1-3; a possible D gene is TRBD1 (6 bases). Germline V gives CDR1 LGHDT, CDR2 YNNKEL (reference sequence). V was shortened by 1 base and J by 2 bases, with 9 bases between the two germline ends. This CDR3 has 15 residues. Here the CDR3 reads CASSQARDTGNTIYF. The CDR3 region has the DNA TGTGCCAGCAGCCAAGCCCGGGACACTGGAAACACCATATATTTT.

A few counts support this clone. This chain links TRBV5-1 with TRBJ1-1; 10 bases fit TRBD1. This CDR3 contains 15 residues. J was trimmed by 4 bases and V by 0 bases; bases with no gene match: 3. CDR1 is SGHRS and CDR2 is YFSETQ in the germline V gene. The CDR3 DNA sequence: TGCGCCAGCAGCTTGGTGGGACAGGGGAGCACTGAAGCTTTCTTT. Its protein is CASSLVGQGSTEAFF.

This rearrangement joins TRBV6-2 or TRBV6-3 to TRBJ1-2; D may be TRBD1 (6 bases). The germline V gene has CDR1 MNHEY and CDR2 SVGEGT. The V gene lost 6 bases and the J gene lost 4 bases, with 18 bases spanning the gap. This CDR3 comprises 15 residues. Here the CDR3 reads CASSRSGAVVYGYTF. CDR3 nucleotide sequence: TGTGCCAGCAGCCGTTCGGGGGCAGTAGTCTATGGCTACACCTTC.

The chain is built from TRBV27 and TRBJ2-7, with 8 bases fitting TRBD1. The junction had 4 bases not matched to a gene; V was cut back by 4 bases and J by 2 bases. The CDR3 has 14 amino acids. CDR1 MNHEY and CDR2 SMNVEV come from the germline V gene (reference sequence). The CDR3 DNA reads TGTGCCAGCAGTTGGGCAGGGGGCACCTACGAGCAGTACTTC. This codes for CASSWAGGTYEQYF.

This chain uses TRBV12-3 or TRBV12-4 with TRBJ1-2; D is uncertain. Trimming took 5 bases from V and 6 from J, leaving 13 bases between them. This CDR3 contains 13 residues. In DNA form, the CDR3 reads TGTGCCAGCAGTCCCCAAGGAGTGGATGGCTACACCTTC. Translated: CASSPQGVDGYTF.

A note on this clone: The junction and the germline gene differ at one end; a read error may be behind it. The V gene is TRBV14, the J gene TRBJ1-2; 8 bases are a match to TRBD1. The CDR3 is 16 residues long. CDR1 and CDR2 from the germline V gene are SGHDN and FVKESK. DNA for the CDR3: TGTGCCAGCAGACAAGGGGAGGGACAGGTAAACTATGGCTACACCTTC. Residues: CASRQGEGQVNYGYTF.

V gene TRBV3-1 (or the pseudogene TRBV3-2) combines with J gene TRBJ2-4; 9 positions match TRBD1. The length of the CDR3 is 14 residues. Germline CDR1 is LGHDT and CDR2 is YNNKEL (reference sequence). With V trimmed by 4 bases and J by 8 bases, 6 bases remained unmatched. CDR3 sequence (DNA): TGTGCCAGCAGCCCCGGACAGGGGTTGGACATTCAGTACTTC. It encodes CASSPGQGLDIQYF.

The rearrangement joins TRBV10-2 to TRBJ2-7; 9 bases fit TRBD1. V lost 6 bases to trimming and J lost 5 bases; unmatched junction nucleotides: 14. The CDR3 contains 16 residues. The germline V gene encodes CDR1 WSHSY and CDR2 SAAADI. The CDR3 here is CASRGTGTYSGNEQYF. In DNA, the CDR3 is TGCGCCAGCAGAGGGACAGGGACCTACAGCGGGAACGAGCAGTACTTC.

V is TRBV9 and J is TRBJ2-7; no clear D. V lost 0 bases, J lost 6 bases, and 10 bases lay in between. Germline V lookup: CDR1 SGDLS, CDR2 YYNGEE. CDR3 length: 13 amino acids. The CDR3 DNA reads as TGTGCCAGCAGCGTAGGTGTTCCGGGCGAGCAGTACTTC. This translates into CASSVGVPGEQYF.